The 12 T cell receptor beta chains listed next were all sequenced from one sample in a study of response to subunit inactivated influenza vaccine. One entry per CDR3 protein, called by TCRdb with MiXCR from the RT-PCR reads. The top ten hold about 9.9% of the sample, which has 550,000 to 800,000 distinct CDR3 sequences, 15% to 17% seen once. The sequenced sample was PBMCs from blood, obtained 11 to 12 days after vaccination. Every receptor here comes from a man aged 50-60 years who received an inactivated influenza vaccine.

This clonotype appeared a few times. The chain has TRBV29-1 and TRBJ2-2, with TRBD1 matching over 8 bases. Germline values: CDR1 SQVTM, CDR2 ANQGSEA. Trimming cost V 7 bases and J 5 bases; bases outside gene matches: 18. The CDR3 is 17 amino acids. The CDR3: CSAGNGTGALFTGELFF. CDR3 bases: TGCAGCGCTGGAAATGGGACAGGAGCCCTTTTTACCGGGGAGCTGTTTTTT.

The chain recombines TRBV5-6 with TRBJ2-3; D might be TRBD1 or TRBD2, each matching 6 bases. CDR1 is SGHDT and CDR2 is YYEEEE in the germline V gene. V was trimmed by 8 bases and J by 2 bases, leaving 18 bases between them. There are 15 residues in the CDR3. CDR3 bases: TGTGCCAGTCGGGGGCCACGATACCCCACAGATACGCAGTATTTT. The encoded protein is CASRGPRYPTDTQYF.

The chain recombines TRBV18 with TRBJ1-4; D is uncertain. The CDR3 is 13 residues long. The V gene's germline CDR1 is KGHSH and CDR2 LQKENI. The ends were cut back, 3 bases at V and 3 bases at J, with 5 bases in the middle. This CDR3 reads CASSPVSNEKLFF. The CDR3 coding sequence is TGTGCCAGCTCACCGGTGTCTAATGAAAAACTGTTTTTT.

The chain recombines TRBV11-2 with TRBJ2-5, with D possibly called TRBD1 or TRBD2 (5 bases each). The germline V gene has CDR1 SGHAT and CDR2 FQNNGV. The CDR3 is 15 residues long. The V and J ends lost 5 bases and 6 bases respectively, with 19 bases between them. CDR3 sequence (DNA): TGTGCCAGCAGCCCCCGGGTGGGGGTGGGTAAGACCCAGTACTTC. Translation gives CASSPRVGVGKTQYF.

The gene calls are TRBV3-1 and TRBJ2-2, with TRBD2 matching 8 bases. CDR1 and CDR2 (germline): LGHDT, YNNKEL (reference sequence). Trimming cost V 1 base and J 5 bases; bases outside gene matches: 9. The length of the CDR3 is 17 residues. As DNA, the CDR3 is TGTGCCAGCAGCCAAGTAGCGCGGGGGGTACGGACCGGGGAGCTGTTTTTT. Its protein product is CASSQVARGVRTGELFF.

This clonotype was seen more than once but under ten times. This rearrangement joins TRBV5-6 to TRBJ2-1; 11 bases are shared with TRBD1. Germline trimming cut 4 bases from V and 1 base from J; bases unmatched to any gene: 4. The germline V gene has CDR1 SGHDT and CDR2 YYEEEE. The CDR3 spans 16 residues. CDR3 sequence reads: CASSIGQGASYNEQFF. The CDR3 bases are TGTGCCAGCAGCATCGGACAGGGGGCTTCCTACAATGAGCAGTTCTTC.

Ten or more counts support this clonotype. The rearrangement joins TRBV18 to TRBJ2-2, with a possible D match to TRBD1 (6 bases). CDR3 length: 14 amino acids. CDR1 is KGHSH, CDR2 LQKENI, per germline. The germline V and J ends were trimmed by 8 bases and 1 base, with 11 bases remaining between them. In nucleotides, the CDR3 is TGTGCCAGCAGTCCGACAGGGAACACCGGGGAGCTGTTTTTT. Amino acids: CASSPTGNTGELFF. The whole variable domain, filled in from reference TRBV18 and TRBJ2-2, reads NAGVMQNPRHLVRRRGQEARLRCSPMKGHSHVYWYRQLPEEGLKFMVYLQKENIIDESGMPKERFSAEFPKEGPSILRIQQVVRGDSAAYFCASSPTGNTGELFFGEGSRLTVL.

The table lists this clonotype with a few counts. The gene calls are TRBV5-1 and TRBJ2-4; no definite D call. This CDR3 spans 17 amino acids. The ends were cut back, 0 bases at V and 1 base at J, with 14 bases in the middle. The germline V gene has CDR1 SGHRS and CDR2 YFSETQ. DNA for the CDR3: TGCGCCAGCAGCTTGGATCAAGGTGGCGCGGCCAAAAACATTCAGTACTTC. This sequence encodes CASSLDQGGAAKNIQYF.

In this sample, this clonotype turned up many times. The J gene is TRBJ2-7, the V gene TRBV7-9, with D unresolved. CDR1 is SEHNR and CDR2 is FQNEAQ in the germline V gene (reference sequence). V lost 1 base to trimming and J lost 6 bases, with 7 bases between them. The CDR3 runs to 12 residues. The CDR3 nucleotides read TGTGCCAGCAGCTTAGTAGCCTCCGAGCAGTACTTC. Amino acid sequence: CASSLVASEQYF.

The rearrangement joins TRBV5-1 to TRBJ2-3, with TRBD1 identical over 7 bases. This CDR3 is 16 amino acids long. The germline V gene encodes CDR1 SGHRS and CDR2 YFSETQ. The V gene end was trimmed by 0 bases and the J gene end by 0 bases; junction bases not matched to a gene: 4. CDR3 DNA sequence: TGCGCCAGCAGCTTGGCACCGGGACAGAGCACAGATACGCAGTATTTT. It specifies CASSLAPGQSTDTQYF.

This clonotype was found a few times. The V call is TRBV20-1, the J call TRBJ2-7; 10 positions match TRBD2. V was pared by 2 bases and J by 2 bases, with 9 bases of the junction left unmatched. Germline assignment: CDR1 DFQATT and CDR2 SNEGSKA (reference sequence). The CDR3 is made up of 16 amino acids. In DNA, the CDR3 is TGCAGTGCTAGATCCCCGACTAGCGGGCCAACCTACGAGCAGTACTTC. Protein sequence: CSARSPTSGPTYEQYF.

J is TRBJ1-1 and V is TRBV11-1; the D gene is possibly TRBD1 (6 bases). This CDR3 comprises 13 residues. Trimming cost V 5 bases and J 4 bases, with 11 bases left between them. In germline, CDR1 is SGHAT, CDR2 FQDESV (reference sequence). CDR3 DNA: TGTGCCAGCAGCCGGGGGCACCGCACTGAAGCTTTCTTT. It encodes CASSRGHRTEAFF.